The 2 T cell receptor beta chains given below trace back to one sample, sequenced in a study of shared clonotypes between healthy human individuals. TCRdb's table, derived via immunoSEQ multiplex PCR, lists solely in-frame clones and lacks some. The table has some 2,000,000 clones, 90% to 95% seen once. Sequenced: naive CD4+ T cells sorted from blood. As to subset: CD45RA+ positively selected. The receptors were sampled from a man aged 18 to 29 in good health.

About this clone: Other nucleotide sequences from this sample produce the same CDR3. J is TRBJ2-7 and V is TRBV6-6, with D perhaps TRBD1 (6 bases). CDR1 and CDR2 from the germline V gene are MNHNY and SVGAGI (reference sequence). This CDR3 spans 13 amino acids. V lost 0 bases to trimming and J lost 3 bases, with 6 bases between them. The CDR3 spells CASSYSDSYEQYF. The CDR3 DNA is TGTGCCAGCAGTTACTCGGACAGCTACGAGCAGTACTTC.

CDR3 DNA: TGTGCCAGTAGTAAGAGGGACAGGAACACTGAAGCTTTCTTT. Encoded protein: CASSKRDRNTEAFF. This chain uses TRBV19 with TRBJ1-1, with TRBD1 identical over 7 bases. Germline assignment: CDR1 LNHDA and CDR2 SQIVND (reference sequence). The CDR3 consists of 14 residues. The V and J ends lost 4 bases and 1 base, in that order; junction bases with no gene match: 3.